This TCR beta chain is drawn from a study of blood T cell repertoires in COVID-19 (dated by TCRdb to about 2020). Turning to the overall study: The collaborator samples originated in the United States, Italy and Spain and spanned the acute and convalescent phases of COVID-19. The prospective study material was composed of cDNA or gDNA derived from T cells, B-cell-depleted T cells, or PBMCs. Deeply sampled blood TCRbeta repertoires from subjects exposed to, actively infected with, or recovered from COVID-19 were included in the dataset. The repertoires were released in a freely available public database intended as a resource for research on the immune response to SARS-CoV-2. The samples were drawn from two sources: the first 160 participants of the ongoing ImmuneRACE study, and 950 to 1,500 subjects contributed by 6 global collaborators. The sample metadata nearly always contained a de-identified subject ID, COVID-19 status, age in years and sex. HLA class I and class II types, where available, came from metadata supplied by the sample provider rather than from assay-based typing.

TCRbeta CDR3 regions were amplified from genomic DNA by means of the immunoSEQ Assay, a bias-controlled multiplex PCR. The authors' analysis ran thus. Nucleated cell counts per sample were estimated from amplification of reference gene primers within the assay. Sequence reads were collapsed and filtered to measure the absolute abundance of every unique TCRbeta CDR3 rearrangement. Productive Simpson clonality was computed per sample as the square root of Simpson's diversity index over productive rearrangements. TCRdb retrieved this table from immuneACCESS and kept in-frame rearrangements only. Not all clones are present; in checked studies, unresolved V genes account for under half, and no reason is known for the remainder. V, J and clone size were drawn from that table, and D and trimming were deduced from the DNA. This sample is represented by roughly 280,000 clones; around 87% of them were singletons. The top ten clonotypes cover approximately 2.5% of the sample.

Paper-wide results and their limitations: The amount of clinical and demographic metadata varied by source and participant and was provided uncurated.

Notes on this clone: There is no known antigen for this receptor. Base qualities are missing; no much larger clone stands one base away.

Participants in the prospective study were aged roughly 18 to 90 years, lived in under 30 United States geographic areas, and enrolled through a virtual design. In the prospective study, cohorts were assigned on the basis of participant-reported clinical history obtained from a screening survey and a study questionnaire. For ImmuneRACE Cohort 3, a participant was defined as recovered based on two consecutive negative NP/OP PCR tests, clearance by a healthcare professional, or resolution of symptoms. In the prospective study, mobile phlebotomists collected whole blood, serum and a nasopharyngeal or oropharyngeal swab from each participant. Over an approximately 2-month period, participants in the prospective study had the option of providing additional blood draws and questionnaires. Before DNA extraction, blood samples from the prospective study were shipped at room temperature or frozen. The trim is 3 bases for V and 3 bases for J, with a gap of 5 bases between the germline ends. Spanning cysteine to phenylalanine, the CDR3 consists of 12 amino acids. Only the CDR3 region is kept as DNA, spanning 36 bases read in frame from base 1. CDR1 MDHEN and CDR2 SYDVKM were looked up in the germline V gene.

Here the chain combines TRBV28 and TRBJ1-2, with no confident D gene call. This receptor was obtained from a woman aged 18-29 years who had recovered from COVID-19. Sequenced input: PBMCs or T cells enriched from blood (not recorded which). The DNA sequence is given as TGTGCCAGCAGTTTGTCAGACTATGGCTACACCTTC. This encodes CASSLSDYGYTF.